The T cell receptor (beta chain) described here comes from a study of T cells in localized non-small cell lung cancer. Study-level points and caveats: Exceeding tumor, uninvolved adjacent lung had the highest T cell clonality. Longer overall survival was linked to higher blood T cell density. Tumor samples were not multi-region, leaving intratumor heterogeneity unexcluded.

V was trimmed by 5 bases and J by 0 bases, leaving 8 bases between them. CDR1 is MNHEY, CDR2 SVGAGI, per germline. This CDR3 is built from 14 residues. On this clone itself: Its matching antigen is unknown.

The assay was immunoSEQ multiplex PCR, and TCRdb's table has in-frame clones only and misses some. Here the sample spans tens of thousands of clones, about 86% being singletons. The gene calls are TRBV6-5 and TRBJ1-3; tentative D call: TRBD1 (6 bases). The sequence came from a woman between 35 and 70 years old with stage I lung adenocarcinoma. The material sequenced was peripheral blood, taken before any cancer treatment. For the CDR3, the DNA is TGTGCCAGCAGTCCGACAGGCTCTGGAAACACCATATATTTT. Translating it yields CASSPTGSGNTIYF.